One sample yielded the 6 T cell receptor beta chains listed below, sequenced in a study of cytomegalovirus exposure and HLA in healthy donors. This PCR relied on a set of 60 Vbeta primers and 13 Jbeta primers. Some clones are missing from TCRdb's copy, which holds only in-frame ones; the method was immunoSEQ multiplex PCR. The repertoire holds about 130,000 clones, with over 70% as singletons. Specimen: PBMCs. The receptors were sampled from a middle-aged woman in good health and CMV-seronegative.

V and J are TRBV6-5 and TRBJ2-1; D is perhaps TRBD2 (6 bases). The CDR3 loop spans 14 amino acids. Trimming left V 6 bases short and J 7 bases short, with 16 bases between. The germline V gene encodes CDR1 MNHEY and CDR2 SVGAGI. For the CDR3, the DNA is TGTGCCAGCAGGCGCTCGAGCAGCGGGAATGAGCAGTTCTTC. Protein: CASRRSSSGNEQFF.

The chain is built from TRBV30 and TRBJ2-7; a possible D gene is TRBD2 (5 bases). Germline loops: CDR1 GTSNPN, CDR2 SVGIG (reference sequence). The CDR3 runs to 14 residues. Trimming removed 4 bases from V and 7 bases from J, with 20 bases in between. As DNA, the CDR3 is TGTGCCTGGAAGCCACGAGGGCCCCCTGGGGAGCAGTACTTC. Translating gives CAWKPRGPPGEQYF. The complete variable domain, with remaining parts taken from reference TRBV30 and TRBJ2-7, reads SQTIHQWPATLVQPVGSPLSLECTVEGTSNPNLYWYRQAAGRGLQLLFYSVGIGQISSEVPQNLSASRPQDRQFILSSKKLLLSDSGFYLCAWKPRGPPGEQYFGPGTRLTVT.

The chain recombines TRBV7-9 with TRBJ2-1; 8 nucleotides match TRBD2. From germline, CDR1 is SEHNR and CDR2 FQNEAQ (reference sequence). V was clipped by 5 bases and J by 0 bases; unmatched bases: 15. The CDR3 has 19 amino acids. The CDR3 spells CASSHSGGGSSSSYNEQFF. The CDR3 nucleotides are TGTGCCAGCAGCCACTCGGGCGGGGGGTCTTCAAGCTCCTACAATGAGCAGTTCTTC.

The rearrangement links TRBV27 to TRBJ2-7, with 7 bases fitting TRBD2. The CDR3 spans 14 residues. V trimming: 10 bases; J trimming: 2 bases; junction bases outside the gene matches: 11. Germline CDR1 reads MNHEY; CDR2 reads SMNVEV (reference sequence). In DNA form, the CDR3 reads TGTGCCACCTGCTTCGGGAGGAGGGCCTACGAGCAGTACTTC. This translates into CATCFGRRAYEQYF.

V gene TRBV5-4 combines with J gene TRBJ2-7; maybe TRBD1 (5 bases). With 1 base removed from V and 4 bases from J, the gap between germline ends came to 12 bases. This CDR3 is built from 14 residues. Germline V lookup: CDR1 SGHNT, CDR2 YYREEE (reference sequence). CDR3: CASSLFDSPYEQYF. CDR3 bases: TGTGCCAGCAGCTTGTTCGACAGTCCATACGAGCAGTACTTC.

The chain has TRBV7-6 and TRBJ2-5, with TRBD1 matching over 12 bases. CDR3 length: 16 amino acids. Germline V CDR1 and CDR2: SGHVS, FNYEAQ. The V segment lost 5 bases and the J segment 5 bases; nucleotides outside the gene matches: 9. The CDR3 here is CASSAAGTGGYETQYF. The CDR3 DNA reads as TGTGCCAGCAGCGCCGCCGGGACAGGGGGCTATGAGACCCAGTACTTC.